These 21 T cell receptor beta chains were all obtained from the same sample, sequenced in a study of blood T cell repertoires in COVID-19. Sequenced by immunoSEQ multiplex PCR; TCRdb stores in-frame clones only, minus some. The sample carries about 180,000 clones, around 80% recorded once. The sample comprised peripheral blood. The receptors come from a woman aged 40 to 50 with COVID-19, enrolled during active disease.

The J gene is TRBJ1-2, the V gene TRBV19; the D is unclear. This CDR3 contains 13 residues. Germline assignment: CDR1 LNHDA and CDR2 SQIVND (reference sequence). Trimming removed 0 bases from V and 8 bases from J, with 10 bases in between. Here the CDR3 reads CASSIDWEKGYTF. In nucleotides, the CDR3 is TGTGCCAGTAGTATAGATTGGGAGAAGGGCTACACCTTC.

This clone was counted between two and nine times. This CDR3 reads CASSLQGGYGYTF. The CDR3 nucleotides read TGTGCCAGCAGCTTGCAGGGCGGCTATGGCTACACCTTC. V usage is TRBV7-2 and J usage is TRBJ1-2; TRBD1 might be the D (5 bases). Germline lookup yields CDR1 SGHTA and CDR2 FQGNSA. V lost 3 bases and J 4 bases, leaving 9 bases between the germline ends. The CDR3 has 13 amino acids.

The V and J genes are TRBV3-1 (or the pseudogene TRBV3-2) and TRBJ1-2; a possible D gene is TRBD1 (5 bases). The CDR3 runs to 14 residues. The V end was cut by 0 bases, the J end by 2 bases, with 7 bases between. Germline V gene data show CDR1 as LGHDT and CDR2 as YNNKEL (reference sequence). CDR3 region: CASSQENRNYGYTF. The CDR3, as DNA: TGTGCCAGCAGCCAAGAAAACAGGAACTATGGCTACACCTTC.

The chain carries TRBV19 and TRBJ1-2; D call uncertain. Germline V gives CDR1 LNHDA, CDR2 SQIVND (reference sequence). This CDR3 region has 11 residues. Trimming stripped 4 bases from V and 11 bases from J, with 11 bases between. In nucleotides, the CDR3 is TGTGCCAGTAGTAACACCGTTTTGTACACCTTC. Translation: CASSNTVLYTF.

This rearrangement joins TRBV6-5 to TRBJ2-5, with TRBD2 as a possible D gene (6 bases). V was shortened by 1 base and J by 0 bases, with 9 bases between the two germline ends. Germline CDR1 reads MNHEY; CDR2 reads SVGAGI. This CDR3 is 15 amino acids long. CDR3 in amino acids: CASSYFRDYQETQYF. CDR3 nucleotide sequence: TGTGCCAGCAGTTACTTCCGGGACTACCAAGAGACCCAGTACTTC.

The chain employs TRBV7-2 and TRBJ2-1; 16 positions match TRBD2. Per germline, CDR1 SGHTA and CDR2 FQGNSA. The trim removed 3 bases at V and 10 bases at J, leaving 6 bases unmatched. The CDR3 runs to 16 residues. CDR3 amino acids: CASSFRGTSGRGEQFF. The CDR3 region has the DNA TGTGCCAGCAGCTTCAGAGGGACTAGCGGGAGGGGGGAGCAGTTCTTC.

The V and J genes are TRBV11-2 and TRBJ1-3; D unresolved. This CDR3 contains 13 residues. Germline values: CDR1 SGHAT, CDR2 FQNNGV. V lost 1 base and J 9 bases, leaving 10 bases between the germline ends. The CDR3 coding sequence is TGTGCCAGCAGCTTAGGGCCCCGCGGCACCATATATTTT. Translating it yields CASSLGPRGTIYF.

Remarks on this clone: In the same sample, other DNA sequences code for this CDR3. The rearrangement uses TRBV11-2 and TRBJ1-5; TRBD1 aligns across 9 bases. Germline values: CDR1 SGHAT, CDR2 FQNNGV. V shed 5 bases and J 4 bases; nucleotides not matched to a gene: 3. This CDR3 is 14 amino acids long. As DNA, the CDR3 is TGTGCCAGCAGCCTGGACAGGGGTAATCAGCCCCAGCATTTT. Encoded protein: CASSLDRGNQPQHF.

The chain links TRBV19 to TRBJ2-7, with TRBD2 as a possible D gene (5 bases). The CDR3 is 16 residues long. V shed 4 bases and J shed 0 bases, with 16 bases lying between them. Germline-derived CDR1 and CDR2 are LNHDA and SQIVND (reference sequence). The CDR3 loop is CASSKHTGITSYEQYF. CDR3 sequence (DNA): TGTGCCAGTAGTAAGCACACCGGGATAACCTCCTACGAGCAGTACTTC.

This chain links TRBV9 with TRBJ2-5; TRBD2 agrees at 7 bases. Germline lookup yields CDR1 SGDLS and CDR2 YYNGEE. Unmatched junction bases numbered 11, after V lost 3 bases and J lost 3 bases. The CDR3 extends over 16 amino acids. The CDR3 region is CASSARDLGREETQYF. CDR3 in DNA: TGTGCCAGCAGCGCCCGGGACCTAGGGAGGGAAGAGACCCAGTACTTC.

This chain links TRBV28 with TRBJ1-3, with D perhaps TRBD1 (5 bases). The germline V and J ends were trimmed by 9 bases and 2 bases, with 14 bases remaining between them. The germline V gene encodes CDR1 MDHEN and CDR2 SYDVKM. The CDR3 loop spans 14 amino acids. The CDR3 reads CASVSTGTGNTIYF. CDR3 DNA sequence: TGTGCCAGTGTCAGTACAGGCACTGGAAACACCATATATTTT.

V gene TRBV12-5 combines with J gene TRBJ2-7, with D hard to call. V was pared by 5 bases and J by 2 bases, with 13 bases between. The CDR3 is 14 residues long. The germline gives CDR1 LGHNT, CDR2 FRNRAP. CDR3 sequence reads: CASGPNVRPYEQYF. CDR3 coding DNA: TGTGCTAGTGGTCCAAACGTCAGGCCCTACGAGCAGTACTTC.

This clone was observed once. The chain links TRBV7-6 to TRBJ2-5, with 7 positions matching TRBD2. The CDR3 spans 15 residues. From germline, CDR1 is SGHVS and CDR2 FNYEAQ. V was clipped by 3 bases and J by 3 bases; unmatched bases: 7. CDR3 in amino acids: CASSLGGSWEETQYF. The CDR3 nucleotides are TGTGCCAGCAGCTTGGGAGGGAGCTGGGAAGAGACCCAGTACTTC. The complete variable domain, with remaining parts taken from reference TRBV7-6 and TRBJ2-5, reads GAGVSQSPRYKVTKRGQDVALRCDPISGHVSLYWYRQALGQGPEFLTYFNYEAQQDKSGLPNDRFSAERPEGSISTLTIQRTEQRDSAMYRCASSLGGSWEETQYFGPGTRLLVL.

This chain joins TRBV2 and TRBJ2-3, with TRBD2 identical over 13 bases. Per germline, CDR1 SNHLY and CDR2 FYNNEI. The CDR3 consists of 15 residues. V lost 5 bases, J lost 4 bases, and 3 bases stayed unmatched. The CDR3 is CASSLLAGGSDTQYF. The CDR3 region has the DNA TGTGCCAGCAGTTTACTAGCGGGGGGGTCAGATACGCAGTATTTT.

The chain employs TRBV7-2 and TRBJ2-5; D is possibly TRBD1 (6 bases). The CDR3 consists of 14 residues. V lost 0 bases to trimming and J lost 2 bases, with 7 bases between them. Germline-derived CDR1 and CDR2 are SGHTA and FQGNSA. This chain's CDR3 is CASSLAGQQETQYF. The CDR3 DNA follows: TGTGCCAGCAGCTTAGCGGGACAACAAGAGACCCAGTACTTC.

The CDR3 protein is CATSDLGLAGVKNEQFF. CDR3 DNA: TGTGCCACCAGTGATTTGGGGCTAGCGGGAGTTAAGAATGAGCAGTTCTTC. The V and J genes are TRBV24-1 and TRBJ2-1; TRBD2 aligns across 10 bases. The junction had 8 bases not matched to a gene; V was cut back by 0 bases and J by 7 bases. Germline values: CDR1 KGHDR, CDR2 SFDVKD. The CDR3 is made up of 17 amino acids.

This clone was counted a single time. V usage is TRBV2 and J usage is TRBJ1-6, with D unclear. Germline assignment: CDR1 SNHLY and CDR2 FYNNEI. The CDR3 extends over 14 amino acids. Trimming shortened V by 4 bases and J by 9 bases, and 13 bases separated the two germline ends. The CDR3 nucleotides are TGTGCCAGCAGTGTGTTGCCCCTCGGTTCACCCCTCCACTTT. Translation: CASSVLPLGSPLHF.

The chain links TRBV11-2 to TRBJ2-4; 8 nucleotides line up with TRBD1. Germline CDR1 is SGHAT and CDR2 is FQNNGV. The CDR3 has 13 residues. J lost 8 bases, V lost 5 bases, and 5 bases had no gene match. The CDR3 here is CASSDRGRDIQYF. The CDR3 nucleotides are TGTGCCAGCAGCGACAGGGGCAGAGACATTCAGTACTTC.

This clone was seen only a few times. The rearrangement links TRBV25-1 to TRBJ1-3; D gene unclear. From germline, CDR1 is MGHDK and CDR2 SYGVNS. V lost 7 bases, J lost 2 bases, and 9 bases lay in between. The CDR3 runs to 13 residues. The CDR3 region has the DNA TGTGCCAGCACGGGAGGAGCTGGAAACACCATATATTTT. Encoded protein: CASTGGAGNTIYF.

The gene calls are TRBV5-4 and TRBJ2-5; the match to TRBD2 covers 7 bases. The germline CDR1 and CDR2 sequences are SGHNT and YYREEE (reference sequence). This CDR3 has 15 amino acids. J was trimmed by 1 base and V by 4 bases; bases with no gene match: 7. CDR3 nucleotides: TGTGCCAGCAGCCCAAGCGGGGCTCCCCAAGAGACCCAGTACTTC. It is translated as CASSPSGAPQETQYF.

This clone has a handful of counts. The J gene is TRBJ1-5, the V gene TRBV28; weak D call: TRBD1 (5 bases). CDR3 size: 16 residues. Germline V CDR1 and CDR2: MDHEN, SYDVKM. Deletions cut 3 bases from V and 7 bases from J, with 19 bases between. The DNA of the CDR3 is TGTGCCAGCAGTTTTCGACCCAGTGGCGGGGGACAGCCCCAGCATTTT. The encoded protein is CASSFRPSGGGQPQHF.